The T cell receptor beta chain under discussion was sequenced for a study of control samples from healthy donors and cancer patients. V lost 4 bases and J lost 4, with 10 bases in between. CDR3 size: 13 residues. Germline lookup yields CDR1 LNHDA and CDR2 SQIVND (reference sequence). Produced via immunoSEQ multiplex PCR; TCRdb's table is partial and in-frame only. The table shows under 50,000 clones, with more than 75% occurring only once. The sequenced sample consisted of PBMCs. The clonotype comes from an older woman with lung cancer. The V call is TRBV19, the J call TRBJ1-2; the D is unclear. The CDR3 DNA reads as TGTGCCAGTAGTAAGGACGGTACCTATGGCTACACCTTC. Translating it yields CASSKDGTYGYTF.